These T cell receptor beta chains were read from a single sample in a study of chemoradiotherapy in HPV16-positive cancers. Only in-frame clones appear in the TCRdb table, and some are missing; sequencing was by immunoSEQ multiplex PCR. The repertoire has about 7,000 clones, over 65% of them found once; the top ten carry about a sixth. This material consisted of tumor tissue, taken from a patient who underwent chemoradiotherapy. These receptors were collected from a human donor with HPV-associated anogenital cancer. Both conserved end residues are part of each CDR3. Each record gives: J gene, clone size, D gene, V gene, CDR3 DNA, CDR3 protein. The D gene is left open where the match is weak. Not every row has a clone size; where given, it reads once, few, many or a size class.

TRBJ2-1,.,.,TRBV28,TGTGCCAGCAGTTCGCAGATTCGGCGGGAGCAGTTCTTC,CASSSQIRREQFF
TRBJ2-5,.,.,TRBV7-3,TGTGCCAGCAGTATCACCGGCCTAACGAAGGAGACCCAGTACTTC,CASSITGLTKETQYF
TRBJ1-5,.,.,TRBV18,TGTGCCAGCTCCGCACAGGATAGCAATCAGCCCCAGCATTTT,CASSAQDSNQPQHF
TRBJ2-3,.,TRBD1,TRBV27,TGTGCCAGCAGCGCGACAGGGGGCACAGATACGCAGTATTTT,CASSATGGTDTQYF
TRBJ1-4,few,.,TRBV2,TGTGCCAGCAGTGAAACCTACCGGGCCCTGGGAGAAAAACTGTTTTTT,CASSETYRALGEKLFF
TRBJ2-7,.,TRBD1,TRBV5-6,TGTGCCAGCAGCCCCACCGGGACAGGGCGATGGGAGCAGTACTTC,CASSPTGTGRWEQYF
TRBJ1-4,.,.,TRBV5-1,TGCGCCAGCAGCTTGGCGGGGGCAAAAGCAACTAATGAAAAACTGTTTTTT,CASSLAGAKATNEKLFF
TRBJ2-5,.,.,TRBV30,TGTGCCTGGAGGTTAAGGCCACAAGAGACCCAGTACTTC,CAWRLRPQETQYF
TRBJ1-5,.,.,TRBV6-1,TGTGCCAGCAGTGCCCGGGGGGCTCAGCCCCAGCATTTT,CASSARGAQPQHF
TRBJ1-2,.,TRBD1,TRBV18,TGTGCCAGCTCACCATCGACAGGGGACCGAGGGGGCTACACCTTC,CASSPSTGDRGGYTF
TRBJ2-5,.,.,TRBV5-1,TGCGCCAGCAGCTTGGTGTCGGGGCTCGAAGAGACCCAGTACTTC,CASSLVSGLEETQYF
TRBJ2-5,.,TRBD2,TRBV19,TGTGCCAGCAGACTAGCGGGGGAGACCCAGTACTTC,CASRLAGETQYF
TRBJ1-6,.,.,TRBV19,TGTGCCAGTAGTCGTGACTCAAGTGGGAATTCACCCCTCCACTTT,CASSRDSSGNSPLHF
TRBJ1-1,few,.,TRBV6-6,TGTGCCAGCAGGGCTACTGAAGCTTTCTTT,CASRATEAFF
TRBJ1-1,once,TRBD1,TRBV29-1,TGCAGCGTTAAGGGGGCCGGCACTGAAGCTTTCTTT,CSVKGAGTEAFF
TRBJ2-1,.,.,TRBV5-1,TGCGCCAGCAGCGAGCAGGGTTCGGATGAGCAGTTCTTC,CASSEQGSDEQFF
TRBJ2-2,few,.,TRBV6-1,TGTGCCAGCAGTGAACTAGTGTTGAGGACCGGGGAGCTGTTTTTT,CASSELVLRTGELFF
TRBJ1-6,.,.,TRBV10-2,TGCGCCAGCAGTGAGTCTGGGGGAAACTATAATTCACCCCTCCACTTT,CASSESGGNYNSPLHF
TRBJ1-1,.,.,TRBV19,TGTGCCAGTAGTGCCGGGAAACCCACTGAAGCTTTCTTT,CASSAGKPTEAFF
TRBJ2-2,.,.,TRBV11-3,TGTGCCAGCAGTCGCTTCCGAGGCGGGGAGCTGTTTTTT,CASSRFRGGELFF
TRBJ1-1,few,.,TRBV29-1,TGCAGCGTTGGGGGGCGCGGGACAATTAACACTGAAGCTTTCTTT,CSVGGRGTINTEAFF
TRBJ1-1,.,.,TRBV4-1,TGCGCCAGCAGCCAAGCCCCTATTAACACTGAAGCTTTCTTT,CASSQAPINTEAFF
TRBJ1-1,.,.,TRBV5-1,TGCGCCAGCAGCGGACTAGCAGAACAGGGTGAAGCTTTCTTT,CASSGLAEQGEAFF
TRBJ2-7,.,.,TRBV27,TGTGCCAGCAGCTTAGACGGGGTCGAGCAGTACTTC,CASSLDGVEQYF
TRBJ1-1,.,.,TRBV10-1,TGCGCCAGCAGGCAGGGGAGGGACACTGAAGCTTTCTTT,CASRQGRDTEAFF
TRBJ2-2,.,TRBD1,TRBV5-4,TGTGCCAGCAGCCGACGGGACAGGCTCACCGGGGAGCTGTTTTTT,CASSRRDRLTGELFF
TRBJ2-5,.,.,TRBV28,TGTGCCAGCAGTGTGGGTCTTCAAGAGACCCAGTACTTC,CASSVGLQETQYF
TRBJ2-5,once,.,TRBV15,TGTGCCACCAGCAGAGTCTTCTCCGGGGAGACCCAGTACTTC,CATSRVFSGETQYF
TRBJ2-3,once,.,TRBV7-2,TGTGCCAGCAGCTTACACTTGGGGGGTTTAATCACAGATACGCAGTATTTT,CASSLHLGGLITDTQYF
TRBJ2-3,once,.,TRBV10-1,TGCGCCAGCAGTGATGAAGGGGGCACAGATACGCAGTATTTT,CASSDEGGTDTQYF
TRBJ1-1,.,.,TRBV2,TGTGCCAGCAGTGAAAACCGGGGCACTGAAGCTTTCTTT,CASSENRGTEAFF
TRBJ2-2,.,.,TRBV7-8,TGTGCCAGCAGCTTACTAGAGAACACCGGGGAGCTGTTTTTT,CASSLLENTGELFF
TRBJ2-6,.,.,TRBV10-3,TGTGCCATCAGTGAGTCAGGGGGTACTGGGGCCAACGTCCTGACTTTC,CAISESGGTGANVLTF
TRBJ1-5,.,.,TRBV19,TGTGCCAGTAGTATGAGCGCCTATAGCAATCAGCCCCAGCATTTT,CASSMSAYSNQPQHF
TRBJ1-2,once,.,TRBV5-6,TGTGCCAGCAGCTTCTGGATCAATCCAAGCTATGGCTACACCTTC,CASSFWINPSYGYTF
TRBJ1-2,.,.,TRBV9,TGTGCCAGCAGCCACAAGTGGGGGGGTGGCTACACCTTC,CASSHKWGGGYTF